The present T cell receptor beta chain was sequenced within a study of a mutant IDH1 vaccine in newly diagnosed glioma. Study-level background: Treated patients had a mean age of roughly 40 years and an approximately 62% male, approximately 38% female split. Standard pretreatment was either radiotherapy, temozolomide, or, for most, radiochemotherapy with temozolomide. Study-wide points: Alterations occurring in top peripheral T cell clonotypes seemed unrelated to pseudoprogression.

The table came from immunoSEQ multiplex PCR; TCRdb's copy has only in-frame clones and leaves some out. The repertoire holds approximately 16,000 clones, with roughly 95% as singletons. Sample time point: baseline, week 1 (first vaccination visit). Treatment: pre-vaccination baseline after standard-of-care therapy. Trimming shortened V by 3 bases and J by 0 bases, and 11 bases separated the two germline ends. The CDR3 runs to 16 residues. Germline CDR1 SGHTA, CDR2 FQGNSA. Worth noting for this clone: Its antigen is undetermined.

The chain recombines TRBV7-2 with TRBJ1-4; weak D call: TRBD1 (5 bases). Sequencing was performed on peripheral blood mononuclear cells (PBMCs), taken from a glioma patient treated with radiotherapy, temozolomide or both. The clonotype comes from a woman aged 18 to 35 with glioma. Some clones in this sample may be carry-over from other donors' samples. The chain's CDR3 is CASSLTARATNEKLFF. DNA for the CDR3: TGTGCCAGCAGCTTGACAGCCCGTGCAACTAATGAAAAACTGTTTTTT.